This T cell receptor beta chain was sequenced in a study of early T cells in non-severe SARS-CoV-2 infection (dated by TCRdb to the early 2020s). At the level of the whole study: Bulk RNA from unsorted whole blood was used for TCR sequencing, so alpha and beta chains could not be paired.

The library was built by means of 5' RACE. The instrument was a NextSeq 500. The TCR library protocol attached unique molecular identifiers to individual cDNA molecules to correct for sequencing error and PCR bias. TCR alpha and beta chains were both sequenced, and the abundances of alpha and beta sequences in each sample were closely correlated with each other. In the original analysis: Decombinator V4 was used to annotate the V gene, J gene and CDR3 of the TCR sequences. Expanded TCRs were defined as changing significantly between any two time points under a Poisson model with p below 0.0001. TCR abundances were normalised to the total number of TCRs sequenced in each sample and reported as counts per million. TRAV1-2 paired with TRAJ12, TRAJ20 or TRAJ33 defined MAIT TCRs, while TRAV10 paired with TRAJ18 defined iNKT TCRs. VDJdb, accessed 1 November 2021, was searched for CMV, EBV and SARS-CoV-2 annotated TCRs, excluding TCRs annotated for multiple antigens. The public reads were run again by TCRdb, first through fastp at Q25 and then through MiXCR, and only productive beta chains were kept. Rows are combined by CDR3 protein, so each entry shows the most common genes and DNA. The authors' filters were not applied to this entry. The sample table contains fewer than 100,000 distinct CDR3 sequences; only one count was recorded for less than 8% of them. Of the sample, less than 8% is held by the ten largest clones.

A case-control design nested within a healthcare worker cohort in London, UK, was used, with weekly nasopharyngeal swab PCR tests and blood sampling performed. Between 23 and 31 March 2020, the week of the UK lockdown, healthcare workers were enrolled and then followed up weekly for as long as 16 weeks. Looking up the germline V gene (reference sequence) yields CDR1 MNHNY and CDR2 SVGAGI. Between the V and J ends, shortened by 0 bases and 4 bases respectively, the junction contains 10 bases. The CDR3 goes from the cysteine to the phenylalanine over 14 residues. CDR3 DNA only is kept here, 42 bases in frame from base 1. The full study reports these points: VDJdb matching was skewed toward anti-spike CD8 responses, so virus-specific expansions were likely underestimated and private and CD4 specificities were missed.

A remark on this clonotype: Its antigen is not yet known. Per-base qualities were not stored, and no clone one base away is much larger.

This TCR derives from an adult who was a healthcare worker with PCR-confirmed SARS-CoV-2 infection or an uninfected control (not recorded which). Sample: whole blood. In this chain, TRBV6-6 is recombined with TRBJ2-7; the D segment could be TRBD2, given 6 matching bases. The sequenced DNA: TGTGCCAGCAGTTACTCGCGGGATGGGTACGAGCAGTACTTC. It encodes CASSYSRDGYEQYF.